This T cell receptor beta chain was sequenced for a study of T cell responses to AZD1222 COVID-19 vaccine. General study points: Repertoires were obtained solely post-peak T cell response.

The V gene lost 5 bases and the J gene lost 4 bases, with 15 bases spanning the gap. CDR1 is KGHSH, CDR2 LQKENI, per germline. This CDR3 contains 15 residues. Points on this clone: Antigen unknown.

Assay used: immunoSEQ multiplex PCR; TCRdb lists only in-frame clones, some missing. Here the sample spans 87,000 or so clones, approximately 88% being singletons. This clonotype originated in an adult in good health. Source: peripheral blood, taken on day 0 of AZD1222 vaccination. V is TRBV18 and J is TRBJ1-3; D unresolved. CDR3 sequence: CASSTGVGGGNTIYF. For the CDR3, the DNA is TGTGCCAGCTCAACGGGAGTTGGTGGCGGAAACACCATATATTTT.